This TCR beta chain appears in the sequencing data of a study of T cell responses to AZD1222 COVID-19 vaccine. Whole-study findings and limits: Across spike, vaccine-associated CD4 TCRs were found, dominant at 160-218 and 743-854. Increases in Spike-specific TCR breadth and depth were seen after two AZD1222 doses. Seropositive AZD1222 recipients at baseline numbered only six or seven. A mostly white British donor set with more females was recruited, and clonal diversity was possibly underestimated.

TCRdb's table, derived via immunoSEQ multiplex PCR, lists solely in-frame clones and lacks some. There are about 91,000 clones in the sample; approximately 90% occur only once, and 15% to 20% lies in the top ten. A word on this clone: Its specificity is not known.

With V trimmed by 3 bases and J by 5 bases, 7 bases remained unmatched. Looked up from germline, CDR1 is SGHNT and CDR2 is YYREEE (reference sequence). The CDR3 has 14 amino acids. Here the sequenced sample was peripheral blood, taken on day 0 of AZD1222 vaccination. The rearrangement uses TRBV5-4 and TRBJ2-7; 8 bases match TRBD2. This receptor was obtained from an adult in good health. The CDR3 here is CASSSRTSSDEQYF. The CDR3 nucleotides read TGTGCCAGCAGCTCCAGGACTAGCTCGGACGAGCAGTACTTC.